The rows below give T cell receptor beta chains drawn from one sample of a study of cytomegalovirus exposure and HLA in healthy donors. Clones were sequenced by immunoSEQ multiplex PCR, and TCRdb holds only the in-frame ones, with some missing. The sample holds about 130,000 clones; about 80% are singletons and the top ten take 25% to 30%. The sample consisted of PBMCs. Receptor source: a man in his thirties or forties in good health and CMV-seropositive. Both conserved end residues are part of each CDR3. The order of the fields is clone size, D gene, V gene, J gene, CDR3 protein, CDR3 DNA. The D gene is left open where the match is weak. Size tells how often a clone was seen (once, few, many) or the class of an expanded clone, and some rows leave it out.

many,.,TRBV7-6,TRBJ2-7,CASSSTGIEQYF,TGTGCCAGCAGCTCCACAGGGATAGAGCAGTACTTC
.,TRBD2,TRBV10-1,TRBJ2-1,CASSEASGSNEQFF,TGCGCCAGCAGTGAGGCTAGCGGGAGTAATGAGCAGTTCTTC
.,TRBD2,TRBV5-1,TRBJ2-1,CASSRTSFFSNEQFF,TGCGCCAGCAGCCGGACTAGCTTCTTCTCCAATGAGCAGTTCTTC
.,.,TRBV2,TRBJ2-7,CASSERTISSYEQYF,TGTGCCAGCAGTGAAAGGACTATTAGCTCCTACGAGCAGTACTTC
.,.,TRBV4-1,TRBJ1-2,CASSQAGGDYGYTF,TGCGCCAGCAGCCAAGCGGGGGGCGACTATGGCTACACCTTC
.,.,TRBV5-1,TRBJ2-7,CASSLRLEQYF,TGCGCCAGCAGCTTGAGACTCGAGCAGTACTTC
.,.,TRBV11-2,TRBJ2-4,CASSLVGRLAKNIQYF,TGTGCCAGCAGCTTAGTGGGCCGTTTGGCCAAAAACATTCAGTACTTC
.,TRBD1,TRBV2,TRBJ2-6,CARRGQPDSGANVLTF,TGTGCCAGGAGGGGACAGCCAGACTCTGGGGCCAACGTCCTGACTTTC
few,.,TRBV7-9,TRBJ1-5,CASSLGETQPQHF,TGTGCCAGCAGCTTAGGCGAGACACAGCCCCAGCATTTT
.,TRBD1,TRBV6-4,TRBJ1-1,CASRQGTEAFF,TGTGCCAGCAGACAGGGGACTGAAGCTTTCTTT
.,TRBD2,TRBV7-9,TRBJ2-1,CASSLSPSGRIDEQFF,TGTGCCAGCAGCTTATCGCCTAGCGGGAGAATCGATGAGCAGTTCTTC
.,TRBD2,TRBV6-5,TRBJ2-7,CASSQAGAAYEQYF,TGTGCCAGCAGCCAAGCGGGGGCAGCCTACGAGCAGTACTTC
.,TRBD2,TRBV4-2,TRBJ2-1,CASSPRSGGTNEQFF,TGTGCCAGCAGCCCCCGAAGCGGGGGGACGAATGAGCAGTTCTTC
.,TRBD2,TRBV29-1,TRBJ2-1,CSVGGLAGGSYNEQFF,TGCAGCGTTGGGGGACTAGCGGGGGGCTCCTACAATGAGCAGTTCTTC
.,.,TRBV7-2,TRBJ1-2,CASSQGGKFLYGYTF,TGTGCCAGCAGCCAAGGCGGGAAATTCCTCTATGGCTACACCTTC
once,TRBD2,TRBV2,TRBJ2-5,CASSVVAGGVETQYF,TGTGCCAGCAGTGTGGTAGCGGGAGGGGTGGAGACCCAGTACTTC
.,.,TRBV6-1,TRBJ2-7,CASSGRDILTYEQYF,TGTGCCAGCAGTGGCCGTGACATTCTGACCTACGAGCAGTACTTC
.,TRBD2,TRBV2,TRBJ2-1,CASQAGTGGLYNEQFF,TGTGCCAGCCAAGCCGGGACGGGGGGACTTTACAATGAGCAGTTCTTC
once,TRBD2,TRBV5-1,TRBJ2-7,CASSPGTSGGYEQYF,TGCGCCAGCAGCCCCGGGACTAGCGGGGGCTACGAGCAGTACTTC
.,TRBD1,TRBV6-1,TRBJ1-5,CASSKDRGTSYSQPQHF,TGTGCCAGCAGTAAAGACAGGGGAACCTCCTATTCACAGCCCCAGCATTTT
.,TRBD1,TRBV6-6,TRBJ1-5,CASRDRVSNQPQHF,TGTGCCAGCCGGGACAGGGTGAGCAATCAGCCCCAGCATTTT
.,.,TRBV9,TRBJ2-1,CASSPMGGGMAEQFF,TGTGCCAGCAGCCCTATGGGTGGGGGGATGGCTGAGCAGTTCTTC
.,.,TRBV5-4,TRBJ2-7,CASSQGGTRSYEQYF,TGTGCCAGCAGCCAAGGCGGGACCCGCTCCTACGAGCAGTACTTC
.,.,TRBV18,TRBJ1-1,CASSPSQNTEAFF,TGTGCCAGCTCACCATCCCAGAACACTGAAGCTTTCTTT
.,TRBD1,TRBV10-3,TRBJ2-7,CAISGTGVDGEQYF,TGTGCCATCAGTGGTACAGGGGTGGATGGCGAGCAGTACTTC
.,TRBD1,TRBV6-1,TRBJ1-4,CATKGTGNGEKLFF,TGTGCCACCAAAGGGACAGGCAATGGAGAAAAACTGTTTTTT
.,TRBD1,TRBV18,TRBJ1-1,CASSPPQGANTEAFF,TGTGCCAGCTCACCACCACAGGGGGCGAACACTGAAGCTTTCTTT
many,TRBD1,TRBV7-3,TRBJ1-2,CASSLTDRGLMVPGYTF,TGTGCCAGCAGCTTAACGGACAGGGGTCTTATGGTCCCTGGCTACACCTTC
.,TRBD1,TRBV6-1,TRBJ1-5,CASWDRGESQPQHF,TGTGCCAGCTGGGACAGGGGGGAAAGTCAGCCCCAGCATTTT
once,TRBD1,TRBV5-1,TRBJ1-2,CASSVIPGQGSGYTF,TGCGCCAGCAGCGTCATCCCGGGACAGGGGTCTGGCTACACCTTC
.,TRBD1,TRBV5-1,TRBJ1-6,CASSLRTGDDSPLHF,TGCGCCAGCAGCCTTCGGACAGGGGATGATTCACCCCTCCACTTT
once,TRBD2,TRBV7-8,TRBJ2-3,CASSLVAGGIPDTQYF,TGTGCCAGCAGCTTGGTAGCGGGAGGGATCCCAGATACGCAGTATTTT
.,.,TRBV9,TRBJ2-3,CASSVSGIRTDTQYF,TGTGCCAGCAGCGTATCCGGGATACGCACAGATACGCAGTATTTT
.,TRBD1,TRBV2,TRBJ1-2,CASSGGQVLGYGYTF,TGTGCCAGCAGTGGGGGACAGGTTCTAGGGTATGGCTACACCTTC
few,.,TRBV10-2,TRBJ2-3,CARSGQGTDTQYF,TGCGCCAGGAGTGGGCAGGGCACAGATACGCAGTATTTT
.,.,TRBV5-6,TRBJ2-5,CASSYGVSRETQYF,TGTGCCAGCAGCTACGGGGTGAGTCGAGAGACCCAGTACTTC
few,TRBD1,TRBV2,TRBJ2-7,CASWDRAYEQYF,TGTGCCAGCTGGGACAGGGCCTACGAGCAGTACTTC
.,TRBD2,TRBV6-4,TRBJ2-5,CASLWGGETQYF,TGTGCCAGCCTCTGGGGGGGAGAGACCCAGTACTTC
.,TRBD1,TRBV5-4,TRBJ2-5,CASSRTRDREETQYF,TGTGCCAGCAGCCGGACACGGGACAGAGAAGAGACCCAGTACTTC
once,.,TRBV6-8,TRBJ2-2,CASLQRANTGELFF,TGTGCCAGCCTTCAGCGGGCGAACACCGGGGAGCTGTTTTTT
.,TRBD1,TRBV9,TRBJ1-1,CASSFGTGNTEAFF,TGTGCCAGCAGCTTCGGGACAGGGAACACTGAAGCTTTCTTT
.,TRBD2,TRBV27,TRBJ2-4,CASSSPMTSGGAGAKNIQYF,TGTGCCAGCAGTTCACCGATGACTAGCGGGGGGGCTGGGGCCAAAAACATTCAGTACTTC
.,.,TRBV18,TRBJ2-7,CASSQHRDTLYEQYF,TGTGCCAGCTCACAACACCGGGACACCCTCTACGAGCAGTACTTC
once,.,TRBV15,TRBJ1-5,CATSSIGGSNQPQHF,TGTGCCACCAGCAGTATAGGGGGTAGCAATCAGCCCCAGCATTTT
.,TRBD1,TRBV6-1,TRBJ2-3,CACPGQGTDTQYF,TGTGCCTGTCCGGGACAGGGCACAGATACGCAGTATTTT
.,TRBD1,TRBV5-6,TRBJ1-1,CASTTQGARTEAFF,TGTGCCAGCACCACTCAGGGGGCGCGGACTGAAGCTTTCTTT